One and the same sample provided the 21 T cell receptor beta chains below, sequenced in a study of cytomegalovirus exposure and HLA in healthy donors. The PCR was carried out with 60 Vbeta primers and 13 Jbeta primers. Method: immunoSEQ multiplex PCR; TCRdb's copy keeps in-frame clones and lacks some. The table records 100,000 to 150,000 clones, 8.5% of them present only once. The sequenced sample consisted of PBMCs. The receptors were gathered from a man in his forties in good health and CMV-seronegative.

This clone was recorded at least ten times. This chain links TRBV5-5 with TRBJ2-7; D gene uncertain. Trimming left V 2 bases short and J 11 bases short, with 11 bases between. Germline CDR1 reads SGHKS; CDR2 reads YYEKEE (reference sequence). The CDR3 is 11 amino acids. The CDR3 spells CASSFGSLEYF. The DNA of the CDR3 is TGTGCCAGCAGCTTCGGTAGCCTGGAGTACTTC.

Only a few counts were recorded for this clone. The chain joins TRBV19 to TRBJ1-2; no firm D call. CDR1 is LNHDA, CDR2 SQIVND, per germline (reference sequence). V lost 1 base, J lost 7 bases, and 13 bases lay in between. This CDR3 contains 14 residues. CDR3 sequence reads: CASSIGPQGGGYTF. CDR3 coding DNA: TGTGCCAGTAGTATAGGCCCCCAAGGAGGTGGCTACACCTTC.

There are a few counts of this clone. The chain has TRBV7-8 and TRBJ2-1; perhaps TRBD2 as D (6 bases). V lost 1 base, J lost 4 bases, and 11 bases lay in between. Germline V CDR1 and CDR2: SGHVS, FQNEAQ. This CDR3 comprises 15 residues. In DNA, the CDR3 is TGTGCCAGCAGCTTAGTACTAGCCTCTTACAATGAGCAGTTCTTC. Protein product: CASSLVLASYNEQFF.

The chain recombines TRBV11-2 with TRBJ1-1, with TRBD1 as a possible D gene (5 bases). V gave up 1 base and J gave up 7 bases, with 13 bases separating them. The germline V gene encodes CDR1 SGHAT and CDR2 FQNNGV. CDR3 length: 14 residues. The CDR3 nucleotides read TGTGCCAGCAGCTTAGGACGGGGGGGGTATGAAGCTTTCTTT. Translation: CASSLGRGGYEAFF.

CDR3 in DNA: TGCGCCAGCAGCCTAGGGACACGGAGTTACATTCAGTACTTC. This sequence encodes CASSLGTRSYIQYF. The J gene is TRBJ2-4, the V gene TRBV4-1; perhaps TRBD1 as D (6 bases). Germline CDR1 MGHRA, CDR2 YSYEKL. V was cut by 4 bases and J by 8 bases, with 15 bases left in between. The CDR3 has 14 residues.

In this sample, this clone turned up a few times. CDR3 sequence reads: CASSPGHNYEQYF. CDR3 in DNA: TGTGCCAGTAGTCCGGGACACAACTACGAGCAGTACTTC. The gene calls are TRBV19 and TRBJ2-7; possible D gene TRBD1, 6 bases. Trimming removed 5 bases from V and 3 bases from J, with 11 bases in between. Germline assignment: CDR1 LNHDA and CDR2 SQIVND (reference sequence). CDR3 length: 13 residues.

V and J are TRBV28 and TRBJ1-6, with D maybe TRBD1 (6 bases). V was clipped by 10 bases and J by 4 bases, with 11 bases between them. Germline V gives CDR1 MDHEN, CDR2 SYDVKM. This CDR3 comprises 13 residues. The DNA for the CDR3 is TGTGCCACGGGGACAAGATATAATTCACCCCTCCACTTT. This gives the protein CATGTRYNSPLHF.

The gene calls are TRBV5-1 and TRBJ2-2; 7 nucleotides match TRBD1. V was clipped by 5 bases and J by 2 bases; unmatched bases: 18. The germline gives CDR1 SGHRS, CDR2 YFSETQ. The CDR3 runs to 19 residues. CDR3 loop: CASRYGRGSGGSNTGELFF. In DNA, the CDR3 is TGCGCCAGCAGATATGGCCGTGGGTCAGGGGGTTCTAACACCGGGGAGCTGTTTTTT.

In this sample, this clone turned up a few times. Other DNA sequences of this sample code for an identical CDR3. V and J are TRBV6-1 and TRBJ1-4; D is perhaps TRBD1 (6 bases). The CDR3 length is 14 residues. V was cut by 4 bases and J by 5 bases, with 11 bases left in between. Germline V lookup: CDR1 MNHNS, CDR2 SASEGT. The CDR3 sequence: CASSVAQGNEKLFF. CDR3 sequence (DNA): TGTGCCAGCAGTGTAGCCCAGGGGAATGAAAAACTGTTTTTT.

This clone showed up just a few times. The chain recombines TRBV4-2 with TRBJ1-4; D remains unclear. Germline CDR1 LGHNA, CDR2 YNFKEQ. The V gene lost 4 bases and the J gene lost 4 bases, with 10 bases spanning the gap. This CDR3 spans 14 amino acids. The CDR3 DNA follows: TGTGCCAGCAGCCTCCGGGGAGGTAATGAAAAACTGTTTTTT. Translated: CASSLRGGNEKLFF.

This clone was seen a handful of times. The chain joins TRBV25-1 to TRBJ1-1; no reliable D call. V was clipped by 0 bases and J by 1 base, with 9 bases between them. This CDR3 comprises 15 residues. The germline V gene encodes CDR1 MGHDK and CDR2 SYGVNS. The CDR3: CASSEYLGSNTEAFF. Written as DNA, the CDR3 is TGTGCCAGCAGTGAATATTTGGGCTCGAACACTGAAGCTTTCTTT.

The table lists this clone with a few counts. The gene calls are TRBV7-9 and TRBJ1-2; possible D gene TRBD1, 5 bases. V was shortened by 5 bases and J by 4 bases, with 17 bases between the two germline ends. Germline CDR1 is SEHNR and CDR2 is FQNEAQ (reference sequence). The CDR3 has 15 amino acids. CDR3 residues: CASSRPGGGVYGYTF. In DNA form, the CDR3 reads TGTGCCAGCAGCCGTCCGGGGGGAGGGGTCTATGGCTACACCTTC.

The chain has TRBV7-7 and TRBJ1-6, with no clear D. Germline assignment: CDR1 SSHAT and CDR2 FNYEAQ (reference sequence). The CDR3 has 13 residues. Trimming shortened V by 5 bases and J by 5 bases, and 7 bases separated the two germline ends. CDR3 sequence: CASSRDNNSPLHF. Written as DNA, the CDR3 is TGTGCCAGCAGCCGGGATAATAATTCACCCCTCCACTTT.

The chain is built from TRBV4-3 and TRBJ1-4; D is undetermined. CDR3 size: 15 residues. In germline, CDR1 is LGHNA, CDR2 YSLEER. The V end was cut by 3 bases, the J end by 11 bases, with 19 bases between. The CDR3 reads CASSQEPTNSRKLFF. The CDR3 bases are TGCGCCAGCAGCCAGGAACCGACAAACAGCCGGAAACTGTTTTTT.

This clone was recorded a few times. V gene TRBV4-2 combines with J gene TRBJ2-1; 14 bases agree with TRBD2. V dropped 3 bases and J dropped 8; count of bases not matched to a gene: 6. The CDR3 totals 16 residues. In germline, CDR1 is LGHNA, CDR2 YNFKEQ. CDR3 loop: CASSQAGLAGEDEQFF. The CDR3 DNA reads as TGTGCCAGCAGCCAGGCGGGACTAGCGGGGGAGGATGAGCAGTTCTTC.

This clone appeared a few times. V and J are TRBV27 and TRBJ2-1, with TRBD2 matching 14 bases. The CDR3 length is 17 residues. Germline loops: CDR1 MNHEY, CDR2 SMNVEV (reference sequence). V was pared by 5 bases and J by 0 bases, with 3 bases of the junction left unmatched. CDR3 residues: CASSQTSGGASYNEQFF. The DNA for the CDR3 is TGTGCCAGCAGTCAGACTAGCGGGGGGGCCTCCTACAATGAGCAGTTCTTC.

This clone was detected a few times. The chain combines TRBV6-1 with TRBJ2-7; the match to TRBD2 covers 7 bases. V was pared by 8 bases and J by 0 bases, with 7 bases of the junction left unmatched. The CDR3 has 14 residues. CDR1 and CDR2 (germline): MNHNS, SASEGT. The CDR3 reads CASGASGNSYEQYF. CDR3 nucleotides: TGTGCCAGCGGGGCTAGCGGTAACTCCTACGAGCAGTACTTC.

This clone was detected a few times. The rearrangement joins TRBV5-1 to TRBJ2-4; D not certain. The CDR3 has 14 residues. The germline gives CDR1 SGHRS, CDR2 YFSETQ. V was shortened by 4 bases and J by 2 bases, with 10 bases between the two germline ends. The CDR3 protein is CASSPDTSKNIQYF. In DNA form, the CDR3 reads TGCGCCAGCAGCCCAGACACCTCCAAAAACATTCAGTACTTC.

The chain carries TRBV2 and TRBJ2-3; D might be TRBD2 (6 bases). V was shortened by 4 bases and J by 8 bases, with 19 bases between the two germline ends. Germline loops: CDR1 SNHLY, CDR2 FYNNEI. The CDR3 is 15 amino acids. CDR3 bases: TGTGCCAGCAGTGCCCGCCGGGACGCGGGGTCTACGCAGTATTTT. Translation: CASSARRDAGSTQYF.

This clone was counted a few times. This chain uses TRBV6-1 with TRBJ2-5, with TRBD1 matching over 7 bases. V gave up 5 bases and J gave up 2 bases; unmatched junction bases: 5. The germline CDR1 and CDR2 sequences are MNHNS and SASEGT. The CDR3 sequence is 14 residues long. The CDR3 loop reads CASSQGVIQETQYF. The CDR3 DNA sequence: TGTGCCAGCAGTCAGGGGGTGATTCAAGAGACCCAGTACTTC.

The V gene is TRBV5-8, the J gene TRBJ2-5; D not resolved. The CDR3 is 9 residues long. Per germline, CDR1 SGHTS and CDR2 YDEGEE. Trimming stripped 7 bases from V and 6 bases from J, with 4 bases between. CDR3 nucleotide sequence: TGTGCCAGCGGGCAGACCCAGTACTTC. It is translated as CASGQTQYF.